These 23 T cell receptor beta chains were all obtained from the same sample, sequenced in a study of OX40 agonist ivuxolimab in advanced cancers. The method was immunoSEQ multiplex PCR; TCRdb's version includes in-frame clones alone and lacks a portion of them. The sample yields under 15,000 clones, about 80% seen once. The sequencing here drew on CD4+ or CD8+ T cells sorted from blood, taken in a trial of the OX40 agonist ivuxolimab. These receptors were obtained from an adult with an advanced solid tumor such as melanoma, head and neck, liver or kidney cancer.

This clone was counted only a few times. This chain connects TRBV13 to TRBJ1-5; perhaps TRBD1 as D (5 bases). Trimming left V 5 bases short and J 6 bases short, with 17 bases between. The length of the CDR3 is 15 residues. Germline loops: CDR1 PRHDT, CDR2 FYEKMQ (reference sequence). CDR3 DNA: TGTGCCAGCAGCGAGGGGAAGGGAGCGGGTCAGCCCCAGCATTTT. This translates into CASSEGKGAGQPQHF.

The chain employs TRBV5-5 and TRBJ2-7, with D unresolved. CDR1 and CDR2 (germline): SGHKS, YYEKEE (reference sequence). The ends were cut back, 3 bases at V and 1 base at J, with 5 bases in the middle. CDR3 length equals 12 residues. The CDR3 here is CASSSGSYEQYF. In DNA form, the CDR3 reads TGTGCCAGCAGCTCTGGGTCCTACGAGCAGTACTTC.

Judged by abundance, this clone is medium-sized. The chain is built from TRBV30 and TRBJ2-7, with TRBD2 identical over 10 bases. The CDR3 is 14 amino acids. Germline values: CDR1 GTSNPN, CDR2 SVGIG (reference sequence). V dropped 4 bases and J dropped 0; count of bases not matched to a gene: 3. The CDR3 sequence is CAWTLAGDSYEQYF. CDR3 nucleotide sequence: TGTGCCTGGACCCTAGCGGGGGACTCCTACGAGCAGTACTTC.

The chain couples TRBV7-2 to TRBJ2-7, with unresolved D. The germline V gene has CDR1 SGHTA and CDR2 FQGNSA. CDR3 length: 12 residues. The V end was cut by 5 bases, the J end by 0 bases, with 5 bases between. CDR3 protein: CASSPGSYEQYF. In DNA form, the CDR3 reads TGTGCCAGCAGCCCCGGCTCCTACGAGCAGTACTTC.

This chain uses TRBV11-2 with TRBJ2-7; D ambiguous. The germline V gene encodes CDR1 SGHAT and CDR2 FQNNGV. V was clipped by 4 bases and J by 1 base, with 17 bases between them. This CDR3 is 16 amino acids long. In DNA form, the CDR3 reads TGTGCCAGCAGCTACGACCGGGCCATCGGGTCCTACGAGCAGTACTTC. The encoded protein is CASSYDRAIGSYEQYF.

The chain couples TRBV7-2 to TRBJ2-7; 11 bases align to TRBD1. Looked up from germline, CDR1 is SGHTA and CDR2 is FQGNSA. The J segment lost 3 bases and the V segment lost 5 bases, leaving 3 bases of the junction unmatched. The CDR3 has 14 amino acids. In DNA form, the CDR3 reads TGTGCCAGCAGCCCCGGGACAGGGGGCTACGAGCAGTACTTC. This gives the protein CASSPGTGGYEQYF.

The chain is built from TRBV10-3 and TRBJ1-4, with D uncertain. CDR1 ENHRY and CDR2 SYGVKD come from the germline V gene. The CDR3 covers 14 residues. The germline V and J ends were trimmed by 0 bases and 8 bases, with 10 bases remaining between them. For the CDR3, the DNA is TGTGCCATCAGTGAGTCCGGAGGTAGGGAAAAACTGTTTTTT. Translating it yields CAISESGGREKLFF.

In its sample, this clone was seen once. This chain links TRBV7-6 with TRBJ2-3; 7 bases agree with TRBD1. The germline V gene has CDR1 SGHVS and CDR2 FNYEAQ. V shed 4 bases and J 2 bases; nucleotides not matched to a gene: 6. This CDR3 has 15 amino acids. The CDR3 spells CASSSGTVVTDTQYF. The CDR3 nucleotides are TGTGCCAGCAGCTCTGGGACAGTTGTCACAGATACGCAGTATTTT. Full variable domain (rest looked up from reference TRBV7-6 and TRBJ2-3): GAGVSQSPRYKVTKRGQDVALRCDPISGHVSLYWYRQALGQGPEFLTYFNYEAQQDKSGLPNDRFSAERPEGSISTLTIQRTEQRDSAMYRCASSSGTVVTDTQYFGPGTRLTVL.

This clone was picked up many times. The V call is TRBV29-1, the J call TRBJ1-2; no definite D call. This CDR3 region has 12 residues. Germline lookup yields CDR1 SQVTM and CDR2 ANQGSEA. V lost 0 bases and J lost 8, with 10 bases in between. The CDR3 protein is CSVEDGSVGYTF. DNA for the CDR3: TGCAGCGTTGAAGATGGCAGTGTAGGCTACACCTTC.

The V gene is TRBV7-3, the J gene TRBJ2-3, with no clear D. Germline values: CDR1 SGHTA, CDR2 FQGTGA. The CDR3 sequence is 13 residues long. The germline V and J ends were trimmed by 1 base and 1 base, with 3 bases remaining between them. CDR3: CASSLKRTDTQYF. The CDR3 region has the DNA TGTGCCAGCAGCTTAAAGCGCACAGATACGCAGTATTTT.

J is TRBJ2-7 and V is TRBV27; 11 bases fit TRBD2. CDR3 length: 14 amino acids. V dropped 2 bases and J dropped 6; count of bases not matched to a gene: 3. Germline V CDR1 and CDR2: MNHEY, SMNVEV (reference sequence). This CDR3 is CASSLQLAGVEQYF. CDR3 DNA: TGTGCCAGCAGTTTACAACTAGCGGGAGTCGAGCAGTACTTC.

The chain recombines TRBV9 with TRBJ1-1; 7 bases are a match to TRBD1. Germline values: CDR1 SGDLS, CDR2 YYNGEE. The ends lost 4 bases at V and 1 base at J; junction bases unmatched: 7. CDR3 length: 15 residues. CDR3 loop: CASSPRGNANTEAFF. The CDR3 DNA sequence: TGTGCCAGCAGCCCCAGGGGGAATGCGAACACTGAAGCTTTCTTT.

The chain couples TRBV29-1 to TRBJ2-4; a possible D gene is TRBD2 (5 bases). V was trimmed by 5 bases and J by 0 bases, leaving 23 bases between them. The CDR3 is 18 residues long. The germline gives CDR1 SQVTM, CDR2 ANQGSEA. CDR3 protein: CSVTREGGDFLAKNIQYF. For the CDR3, the DNA is TGCAGCGTTACCAGAGAGGGCGGAGACTTCCTAGCCAAAAACATTCAGTACTTC. The whole variable domain, remainder taken from reference TRBV29-1 and TRBJ2-4, is SAVISQKPSRDICQRGTSLTIQCQVDSQVTMMFWYRQQPGQSLTLIATANQGSEATYESGFVIDKFPISRPNLTFSTLTVSNMSPEDSSIYLCSVTREGGDFLAKNIQYFGAGTRLSVL.

In its sample, this clone was seen a few times. The chain combines TRBV2 with TRBJ1-4, with D maybe TRBD1 (5 bases). Trimming stripped 11 bases from V and 0 bases from J, with 22 bases between. CDR1 is SNHLY, CDR2 FYNNEI, per germline. The CDR3 has 17 residues. The CDR3 bases are TGTGCCTCGGAAGGCGGGACGGACGCCGCAACTAATGAAAAACTGTTTTTT. This codes for CASEGGTDAATNEKLFF.

This clone was recorded a few times. The chain links TRBV4-1 to TRBJ2-7; 9 positions agree with TRBD2. The CDR3 length is 15 residues. V shed 6 bases, J shed 2 bases, and the junction held 8 bases outside the gene matches. Germline loops: CDR1 MGHRA, CDR2 YSYEKL. The CDR3 nucleotides read TGCGCCAGCAGTTATATAGCGGGAGTAACCTACGAGCAGTACTTC. This gives the protein CASSYIAGVTYEQYF.

The rearrangement links TRBV11-2 to TRBJ1-1; D gene unclear. The CDR3 sequence is 17 residues long. V lost 3 bases, J lost 3 bases, and 20 bases lay in between. The germline gives CDR1 SGHAT, CDR2 FQNNGV. The CDR3 bases are TGTGCCAGCAGCTTCTATTCTTTGCCAAGGGAGGACACTGAAGCTTTCTTT. It encodes CASSFYSLPREDTEAFF.

The chain uses TRBV30 and TRBJ2-1; TRBD2 matches at 8 bases. The J segment lost 0 bases and the V segment lost 7 bases, leaving 5 bases of the junction unmatched. This CDR3 has 14 amino acids. From germline, CDR1 is GTSNPN and CDR2 SVGIG (reference sequence). CDR3 residues: CALTSVSSYNEQFF. For the CDR3, the DNA is TGTGCCTTGACTAGCGTTAGCTCCTACAATGAGCAGTTCTTC.

This clone was observed a few times. The V gene is TRBV6-1, the J gene TRBJ1-5; D perhaps matches TRBD1 (6 bases). V was clipped by 11 bases and J by 1 base, with 18 bases between them. The CDR3 has 15 amino acids. The germline gives CDR1 MNHNS, CDR2 SASEGT. The CDR3 loop reads CAAEGDRTSNQPQHF. The DNA for the CDR3 is TGTGCCGCTGAGGGTGACAGGACGAGCAATCAGCCCCAGCATTTT.

The chain recombines TRBV7-4 with TRBJ1-1; possible D gene TRBD1, 6 bases. Germline CDR1 reads SGHVT; CDR2 reads SQSDAQ. V was pared by 5 bases and J by 4 bases, with 14 bases between. The CDR3 is 14 residues long. The CDR3 nucleotides are TGTGCCAGCAGCCCAACAGCAGGGGTCACTGAAGCTTTCTTT. Residues: CASSPTAGVTEAFF.

V usage is TRBV11-3 and J usage is TRBJ2-1; 15 bases are shared with TRBD2. Unmatched junction bases numbered 8, after V lost 5 bases and J lost 9 bases. The CDR3 covers 16 residues. Germline-derived CDR1 and CDR2 are SGHNT and YENEEA. Written as DNA, the CDR3 is TGTGCCAGCAGCCCGCGGACTAGCGGGAGGGCTAGTGAGCAGTTCTTC. It translates to CASSPRTSGRASEQFF.

The chain carries TRBV15 and TRBJ2-4, with D possibly matching TRBD1 (6 bases). In germline, CDR1 is LNHNV, CDR2 YYDKDF (reference sequence). This CDR3 spans 17 amino acids. V shed 3 bases and J shed 0 bases, with 15 bases lying between them. The DNA of the CDR3 is TGTGCCACCAGCAGGCAGAGGGGGACGGTAGCCAAAAACATTCAGTACTTC. Protein sequence: CATSRQRGTVAKNIQYF.

The chain is built from TRBV11-2 and TRBJ1-3; TRBD1 is a possible D gene (5 bases). Germline V gene data show CDR1 as SGHAT and CDR2 as FQNNGV. The V end was cut by 3 bases, the J end by 2 bases, with 8 bases between. The CDR3 has 14 residues. The CDR3 region is CASSFAGPGNTIYF. In DNA form, the CDR3 reads TGTGCCAGCAGCTTCGCAGGGCCTGGAAACACCATATATTTT.

This chain joins TRBV9 and TRBJ2-1; 7 bases are a match to TRBD2. The CDR3 has 15 amino acids. Germline assignment: CDR1 SGDLS and CDR2 YYNGEE. The V segment lost 6 bases and the J segment 0 bases; nucleotides outside the gene matches: 6. The CDR3, as DNA: TGTGCCAGCACCCGGGGGGTCGACTCCTACAATGAGCAGTTCTTC. It codes for CASTRGVDSYNEQFF.